This T cell receptor beta chain was profiled in a study of blood T cell repertoires in COVID-19. Looking at the study overall: The United States, Italy and Spain supplied acute and convalescent COVID-19 samples. PBMCs, B-cell-depleted T cells, or T cells provided the cDNA or gDNA that made up the material.

Original data processing: Estimates of nucleated cell counts were drawn from the amplification of reference gene primers. Sequenced by immunoSEQ multiplex PCR; TCRdb stores in-frame clones only, minus some. V, J and clone size are taken as reported in that table, and D and trimming were inferred from the DNA itself. This sample has about 110,000 clones; around 64% occur once, and the top ten carry 0.75% to 0.9%. The CDR3 has 14 residues. From germline, CDR1 is MDHEN and CDR2 SYDVKM. The ends were cut back, 2 bases at V and 2 bases at J, with 9 bases in the middle. The origin of this receptor is a human donor with acute or convalescent COVID-19. The donor label of this sample is uncertain. Sequenced: peripheral blood. The chain employs TRBV28 and TRBJ1-1; D call uncertain. CDR3: CASSLIAGNTEAFF. In DNA form, the CDR3 reads TGTGCCAGCAGTTTAATCGCAGGTAACACTGAAGCTTTCTTT. The full variable domain, rest sourced from reference TRBV28 and TRBJ1-1, is DVKVTQSSRYLVKRTGEKVFLECVQDMDHENMFWYRQDPGLGLRLIYFSYDVKMKEKGDIPEGYSVSREKKERFSLILESASTNQTSMYLCASSLIAGNTEAFFGQGTRLTVV.